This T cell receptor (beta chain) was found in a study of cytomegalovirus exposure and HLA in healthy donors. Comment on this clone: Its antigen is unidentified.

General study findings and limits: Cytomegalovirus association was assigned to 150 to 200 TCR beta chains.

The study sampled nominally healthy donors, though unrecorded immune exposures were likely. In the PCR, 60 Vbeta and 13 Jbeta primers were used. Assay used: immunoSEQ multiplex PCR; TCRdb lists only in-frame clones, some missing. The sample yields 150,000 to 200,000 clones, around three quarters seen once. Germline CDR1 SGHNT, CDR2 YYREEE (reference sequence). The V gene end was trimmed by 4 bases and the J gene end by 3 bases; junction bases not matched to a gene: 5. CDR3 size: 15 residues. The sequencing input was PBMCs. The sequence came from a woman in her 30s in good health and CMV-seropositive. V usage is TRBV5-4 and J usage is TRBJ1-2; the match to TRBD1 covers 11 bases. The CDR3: CASSPGQGVDYGYTF. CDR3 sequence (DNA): TGTGCCAGCAGCCCGGGACAGGGGGTTGACTATGGCTACACCTTC.